Below, 30 T cell receptor beta chains from the same sample are listed, as sequenced in a study of tumor and adjacent non-tumor tissue in lung cancer. The library came from three nested PCR rounds adapted from ARM-PCR protocols. MiXCR, run by TCRdb on the multiplex PCR reads, gives a single entry per CDR3 protein. The repertoire holds 90,000 to 130,000 distinct CDR3 sequences, with over 70% as singletons. This sample's RNA came from whole unsorted tissue. Material for sequencing was lung tumor tissue. The receptors stem from a man aged 65 to 85 with non-small cell lung cancer.

In the case of this clonotype: At one end the junction does not follow the germline gene, possibly because of a read error. J is TRBJ1-2 and V is TRBV5-4; D unclear. Germline V lookup: CDR1 SGHNT, CDR2 YYREEE (reference sequence). CDR3 length: 13 amino acids. The CDR3 reads CANSLDVNYDYTF. In DNA, the CDR3 is TGTGCAAACAGCTTGGACGTTAACTATGACTACACCTTC.

Concerning this clonotype: Likely a read error: the CDR3 ends without its conserved phenylalanine or tryptophan. V and J are TRBV11-2 and TRBJ2-7, with 7 nucleotides matching TRBD1. There are 14 residues in the CDR3. Looked up from germline, CDR1 is SGHAT and CDR2 is FQNNGV. The DNA for the CDR3 is TGTGCCAGCAGGGGGGACAGCATAAGCTACGGGCAGTACATC. It codes for CASRGDSISYGQYI.

V gene TRBV29-1 combines with J gene TRBJ2-5; D unresolved. Germline CDR1 reads SQVTM; CDR2 reads ANQGSEA. The length of the CDR3 is 16 residues. The V and J ends lost 7 bases and 12 bases respectively, with 33 bases between them. DNA for the CDR3: TGCAGCGCCAATCCCTACCTCCAGACATGTCAAGAGATCGAGTACTTC. Its translation is CSANPYLQTCQEIEYF.

CDR3 amino acids: CASRGQANSSHHF. The CDR3 nucleotides read TGTGCCAGCCGTGGACAGGCGAATTCATCCCACCACTTT. The chain uses TRBV6-1 and TRBJ1-6, with 7 bases matching TRBD1. J gave up 18 bases and V 8 bases, and 16 bases lay outside the gene matches. CDR3 length: 13 amino acids. CDR1 is MNHNS and CDR2 is SASEGT in the germline V gene.

As for this clonotype: Lacking the conserved final phenylalanine or tryptophan, this CDR3 likely reflects a read error. In nucleotides, the CDR3 is TGCAGCGCGGAACCCTACCTCCAGACAGGTCAAGAGACCCAGTACTGC. This encodes CSAEPYLQTGQETQYC. J is TRBJ2-5 and V is TRBV29-1, with D tentatively TRBD1 (6 bases). CDR3 length: 16 amino acids. The germline V and J ends were trimmed by 7 bases and 2 bases, with 23 bases remaining between them. Germline CDR1 and CDR2: SQVTM and ANQGSEA.

Concerning this clonotype: Here the CDR3 omits its conserved ending phenylalanine or tryptophan, so a read error is the likely source. The DNA is omitted, as the CDR3 cannot be located on it reliably, and the CDR3 follows TCRdb's listing. This chain uses TRBV10-1 with TRBJ2-2; the D segment call TRBD1 is taken from the table without a DNA check. Germline values: CDR1 WNHNN, CDR2 SYGVQD (reference sequence). The CDR3 sequence runs 17 residues, both termini included. CDR3 residues: CASSDGSGTINTGEMSS.

As regards this clonotype: At one boundary the junction diverges from the germline segment, which might be a read error. The chain is built from TRBV10-2 and TRBJ1-2; D gene ambiguous. This CDR3 has 13 residues. The germline V gene has CDR1 WSHSY and CDR2 SAAADI. For the CDR3, the DNA is TGTGCCAGCAGTGAGTCGAGCTGGAGGCAGGTCAACTTC. Protein: CASSESSWRQVNF.

A note on this clonotype: A much larger clone sits a single nucleotide away, making a read error possible. This chain connects TRBV15 to TRBJ2-3, with 10 nucleotides matching TRBD1. Germline V CDR1 and CDR2: LNHNV, YYDKDF (reference sequence). With 6 bases clipped from V and 3 bases from J, the junction kept 6 bases outside the gene matches. The CDR3 has 15 residues. The CDR3 sequence: CATRRAGQGTDTQYF. DNA for the CDR3: TGTGCCACCAGAAGGGCGGGACAGGGGACAGATACGCAGTATTTT.

This clonotype was found a few times. The CDR3 carries no conserved terminal phenylalanine or tryptophan, so it likely arises from a read error. The rearrangement uses TRBV12-5 and TRBJ2-5, with unresolved D. The V end was cut by 2 bases, the J end by 5 bases, with 9 bases between. Germline lookup yields CDR1 LGHNT and CDR2 FRNRAP. The CDR3 extends over 13 amino acids. Written as DNA, the CDR3 is TGTGCTAGTGGTTTGACCTACGCGGAGACCCAGTACTCC. The encoded protein is CASGLTYAETQYS.

This clonotype was seen only a few times. As the CDR3 is not closed by the conserved phenylalanine or tryptophan, this likely results from a read error. This chain uses TRBV13 with TRBJ1-3, with TRBD1 matching over 7 bases. The trim removed 3 bases at V and 3 bases at J, leaving 5 bases unmatched. This CDR3 has 15 amino acids. Per the germline V gene, CDR1 is PRHDT and CDR2 is FYEKMQ (reference sequence). The CDR3 DNA reads TGTGCCAGCAGCTTCCTCACAGGGGTTGGAAACACCATATATTGT. Protein sequence: CASSFLTGVGNTIYC.

As for this clonotype: One junction end does not reproduce the germline sequence, and a read error may be involved. The rearrangement links TRBV12-3 or TRBV12-4 to TRBJ1-5; D gene ambiguous. The CDR3 length is 16 residues. The CDR3 reads CASSLWAVDGNQSQHF. In nucleotides, the CDR3 is TGTGCCAGTAGTTTATGGGCAGTGGATGGCAATCAGTCCCAGCATTTT.

This clonotype is termed medium-sized (0.01 to 0.1%). This chain joins TRBV4-2 and TRBJ2-5, with D perhaps TRBD1 or TRBD2 (5 bases each). This CDR3 contains 17 residues. Trimming took 4 bases from V and 3 from J, leaving 21 bases between them. Germline V gene sequence: CDR1 LGHNA, CDR2 YNFKEQ. As DNA, the CDR3 is TGTGCCAGCAGCCCAATGGCCGGAGGACAATTTGAAGAGACCCAGTACTTC. Protein: CASSPMAGGQFEETQYF.

Notes on this clonotype: As the CDR3 is not closed by the conserved phenylalanine or tryptophan, this likely results from a read error. Because the CDR3's place on the DNA is in doubt, the DNA is left out and the CDR3 is given as listed by TCRdb. The chain recombines TRBV29-1 with TRBJ2-7. Counting both end residues, the CDR3 totals 12 amino acids. Germline CDR1 reads SQVTM; CDR2 reads ANQGSEA. The CDR3 loop is CSVDDDSYEEYI.

Notes on this clonotype: At one of its ends the junction is not consistent with the germline gene, which may arise from a read error. The chain recombines TRBV20-1 with TRBJ2-3; 10 bases align to TRBD2. This CDR3 contains 16 residues. Germline V lookup: CDR1 DFQATT, CDR2 SNEGSKA (reference sequence). The CDR3: CSAPPPERGGTETQYF. In DNA form, the CDR3 reads TGCAGTGCTCCACCCCCAGAGCGGGGGGGCACAGAAACGCAGTATTTT.

The chain has TRBV6-5 and TRBJ2-7; 7 bases match TRBD2. Germline CDR1 is MNHEY and CDR2 is SVGAGI. The CDR3 consists of 15 residues. The CDR3 sequence: CVVGRRLAGSYGQYF. The CDR3 DNA is TGTGTCGTCGGAAGGAGACTAGCAGGTTCTTACGGACAGTACTTC.

The chain joins TRBV6-5 to TRBJ2-3; TRBD2 matches 8 bases. J was trimmed by 3 bases and V by 9 bases; bases with no gene match: 11. The germline V gene has CDR1 MNHEY and CDR2 SVGAGI. The CDR3 loop spans 15 amino acids. CDR3 amino acids: CASRLLAVDTDTQYF. The CDR3 DNA follows: TGTGCCAGTAGGTTACTAGCGGTGGATACAGATACGCAGTATTTT.

The count of this clonotype is one. A much larger clone sits a single nucleotide away, making a read error possible. V and J are TRBV7-9 and TRBJ2-5; D gene ambiguous. CDR3 size: 13 residues. Germline-derived CDR1 and CDR2 are SEHNR and FQNEAQ (reference sequence). The germline V and J ends were trimmed by 5 bases and 3 bases, with 10 bases remaining between them. The CDR3: CASSPPAKETQYF. CDR3 coding DNA: TGTGCCAGCAGCCCCCCGGCCAAAGAGACCCAGTACTTC.

Concerning this clonotype: A much bigger clone sits one base away, suggesting this may be a read error. The chain uses TRBV20-1 and TRBJ2-4; 13 positions match TRBD2. The CDR3 spans 15 residues. Germline lookup yields CDR1 DFQATT and CDR2 SNEGSKA (reference sequence). The CDR3 region is CNARTSGGFRNIQYF. The CDR3 coding sequence is TGCAATGCACGGACTAGCGGGGGATTCAGGAACATTCAGTACTTC.

This clonotype was seen once. The gene calls are TRBV28 and TRBJ2-3; D may be TRBD1 (7 bases). V lost 8 bases and J lost 1, with 16 bases in between. The CDR3 spans 15 residues. Germline CDR1 reads MDHEN; CDR2 reads SYDVKM. CDR3 in amino acids: CASCSSRGGTDTQYF. For the CDR3, the DNA is TGTGCCAGCTGTTCTTCCAGGGGGGGCACAGATACGCAGTATTTT.

This clonotype occurred a few times. This may be a read error, as it is one base from a much larger clone. This chain connects TRBV11-1 to TRBJ1-1; TRBD1 aligns across 8 bases. V dropped 1 base and J dropped 2; count of bases not matched to a gene: 6. The CDR3 length is 16 residues. The germline gives CDR1 SGHAT, CDR2 FQDESV (reference sequence). In DNA, the CDR3 is TGTGCCAGCAGCTTAGGGACAGGGATCGTCAACACTGAAGCTTTCTTT. Amino acids: CASSLGTGIVNTEAFF. Combining the CDR3 with reference TRBV11-1 and TRBJ1-1 gives the whole variable domain EAEVAQSPRYKITEKSQAVAFWCDPISGHATLYWYRQILGQGPELLVQFQDESVVDDSQLPKDRFSAERLKGVDSTLKIQPAELGDSAMYLCASSLGTGIVNTEAFFGQGTRLTVV.

Concerning this clonotype: At one boundary the junction diverges from the germline segment, which might be a read error. This chain joins TRBV14 and TRBJ2-1; D could derive from TRBD1 or TRBD2 (5 bases each). This CDR3 has 14 amino acids. The germline CDR1 and CDR2 sequences are SGHDN and FVKESK. The CDR3 DNA is TGTGCCAGAAGCATCCGGGGCCCTTACAAAGAGCAGTTCTTC. This encodes CARSIRGPYKEQFF. The entire variable domain, with the rest obtained from reference TRBV14 and TRBJ2-1, is as follows: EAGVTQFPSHSVIEKGQTVTLRCDPISGHDNLYWYRRVMGKEIKFLLHFVKESKQDESGMPNNRFLAERTGGTYSTLKVQPAELEDSGVYFCARSIRGPYKEQFFGPGTRLTVL.

This clonotype was detected a few times. A much larger clone differs by one base, so this may be a read error. The CDR3: CASSLGATGDTQYF. The CDR3 DNA reads as TGTGCCAGCAGTTTAGGGGCAACGGGAGATACGCAGTATTTT. The J gene is TRBJ2-3, the V gene TRBV28; D possibly corresponds to TRBD1 (5 bases). In germline, CDR1 is MDHEN, CDR2 SYDVKM. CDR3 length: 14 amino acids. The V end lost 2 bases, the J end lost 5 bases, and 11 bases lay between the germline ends. The entire variable domain, with the rest obtained from reference TRBV28 and TRBJ2-3, is as follows: DVKVTQSSRYLVKRTGEKVFLECVQDMDHENMFWYRQDPGLGLRLIYFSYDVKMKEKGDIPEGYSVSREKKERFSLILESASTNQTSMYLCASSLGATGDTQYFGPGTRLTVL.

Concerning this clonotype: At one end, the junction sequence differs from germline, possibly due to a read error. The chain links TRBV6-2 or TRBV6-3 to TRBJ1-1; the match to TRBD1 covers 8 bases. The germline gives CDR1 MNHEY, CDR2 SVGEGT. The CDR3 covers 15 residues. The CDR3 reads CASSTRQGTNSEAFF. Here the CDR3 DNA reads TGTGCTAGCAGTACGAGACAGGGGACGAACAGTGAGGCTTTCTTT.

In the case of this clonotype: As the CDR3 is not closed by the conserved phenylalanine or tryptophan, this likely results from a read error. V is TRBV11-2 and J is TRBJ2-7; a possible D gene is TRBD1 (6 bases). From germline, CDR1 is SGHAT and CDR2 FQNNGV. The CDR3 extends over 16 amino acids. The CDR3 DNA reads TGTGCCAGCAGCCCCCCCGTCGGGACACCAACCTACAAGCAGTACTCC. Amino acid sequence: CASSPPVGTPTYKQYS.

A word on this clonotype: Without the conserved terminal phenylalanine or tryptophan, this CDR3 likely stems from a read error. The chain combines TRBV29-1 with TRBJ1-1; 8 nucleotides agree with TRBD1. This CDR3 is 14 amino acids long. V shed 7 bases and J 1 base; nucleotides not matched to a gene: 8. Per germline, CDR1 SQVTM and CDR2 ANQGSEA. The CDR3 here is CSGIFDRGNTEAFL. The CDR3 coding sequence is TGCAGCGGCATATTCGACAGGGGGAACACTGAAGCTTTCTTA.

Note on this clonotype: The junction departs from germline at one end; a sequencing error may be responsible. The chain has TRBV5-4 and TRBJ2-5; weak D call: TRBD2 (6 bases). This CDR3 is 17 amino acids long. Germline V gives CDR1 SGHNT, CDR2 YYREEE (reference sequence). The CDR3 spells CASRLELEGGSLETQYF. In nucleotides, the CDR3 is TGTGCCAGCAGATTGGAGCTAGAGGGAGGTTCGTTAGAGACCCAGTACTTC.

The chain employs TRBV5-1 and TRBJ1-6, with D hard to call. The V gene lost 4 bases and the J gene lost 6 bases, with 8 bases spanning the gap. This CDR3 has 13 amino acids. CDR1 is SGHRS and CDR2 is YFSETQ in the germline V gene. The DNA of the CDR3 is TGCGCCAGCAGCATGAACAGTAATTCACCCCTCCACTTT. Protein sequence: CASSMNSNSPLHF.

As concerns this clonotype: A read error may be the cause here, since a much bigger clone is one base away. This chain connects TRBV20-1 to TRBJ1-5, with D tentatively TRBD1 (6 bases). The CDR3 covers 15 residues. V was pared by 3 bases and J by 0 bases, with 12 bases between. Germline assignment: CDR1 DFQATT and CDR2 SNEGSKA (reference sequence). The CDR3 reads CSARGGGDSNQPQHF. The CDR3 nucleotides read TGCAGTGCTAGGGGAGGGGGGGATAGCAATCAGCCCCAGCATTTT.

To note about this clonotype: A read error may account for a junction end that differs from germline. The chain employs TRBV7-9 and TRBJ2-1; D might be TRBD2 (6 bases). Looked up from germline, CDR1 is SEHNR and CDR2 is FQNEAQ (reference sequence). This CDR3 region has 16 residues. The CDR3: CAISALARLKSDEEFF. In nucleotides, the CDR3 is TGTGCCATCAGCGCCCTAGCGAGGCTAAAATCAGATGAGGAGTTCTTC.

This clonotype was detected only once. At one end, the junction sequence differs from germline, possibly due to a read error. V usage is TRBV6-5 and J usage is TRBJ2-7; possibly TRBD1 for D (6 bases). The germline CDR1 and CDR2 sequences are MNHEY and SVGAGI. CDR3 length equals 15 residues. The CDR3 is CVSSYSTGTAHEQYF. In DNA form, the CDR3 reads TGTGTCAGCAGTTACTCGACAGGAACTGCCCACGAGCAGTACTTC.